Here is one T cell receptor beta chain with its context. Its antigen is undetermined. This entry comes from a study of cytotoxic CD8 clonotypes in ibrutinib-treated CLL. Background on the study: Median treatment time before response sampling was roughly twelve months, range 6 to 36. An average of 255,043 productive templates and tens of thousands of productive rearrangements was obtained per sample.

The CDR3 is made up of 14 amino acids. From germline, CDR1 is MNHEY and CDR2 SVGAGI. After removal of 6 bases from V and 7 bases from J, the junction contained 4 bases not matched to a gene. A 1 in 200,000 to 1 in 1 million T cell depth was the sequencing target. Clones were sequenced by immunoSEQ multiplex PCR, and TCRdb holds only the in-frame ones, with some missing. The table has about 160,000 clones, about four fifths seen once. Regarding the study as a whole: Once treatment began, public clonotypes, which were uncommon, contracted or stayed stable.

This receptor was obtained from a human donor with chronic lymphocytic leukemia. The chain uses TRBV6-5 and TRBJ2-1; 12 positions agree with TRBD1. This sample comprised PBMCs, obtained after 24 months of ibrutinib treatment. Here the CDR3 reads CASRGTGGNNEQFF. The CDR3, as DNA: TGTGCCAGCAGAGGGACAGGGGGCAATAATGAGCAGTTCTTC.